The 14 T cell receptor beta chains below all came from one sample that was sequenced in a study of CD8+ T cells in alopecia areata. cDNA serving as the sequencing template came from extracted, reverse transcribed RNA. This table comes from immunoSEQ multiplex PCR, and its TCRdb copy is limited to in-frame clones, with some not included. Of 95,000 to 100,000 clones listed, roughly three fifths are singletons. The treatment: oral pan-JAK inhibitor, 5-10 mg twice daily. The sequenced sample was CD8+ T cells sorted from blood, obtained between weeks 55 and 65, from a patient treated with tofacitinib. These receptors came from a human donor with alopecia areata.

This sequence joins TRBV13 and TRBJ1-1; D ambiguous. CDR1 PRHDT and CDR2 FYEKMQ come from the germline V gene (reference sequence). V lost 0 bases to trimming and J lost 4 bases, with 9 bases between them. The CDR3 totals 14 residues. The CDR3 region has the DNA TGTGCCAGCAGCTTAGGGGTACAAGTCACTGAAGCTTTCTTT. Amino acid sequence: CASSLGVQVTEAFF. Drawing the rest from reference TRBV13 and TRBJ1-1, the complete variable domain is AAGVIQSPRHLIKEKRETATLKCYPIPRHDTVYWYQQGPGQDPQFLISFYEKMQSDKGSIPDRFSAQQFSDYHSELNMSSLELGDSALYFCASSLGVQVTEAFFGQGTRLTVV.

This rearrangement joins TRBV5-4 to TRBJ2-5; D not certain. Trimming stripped 9 bases from V and 0 bases from J, with 9 bases between. CDR1 and CDR2 (germline): SGHNT, YYREEE (reference sequence). CDR3 length: 12 residues. CDR3 DNA sequence: TGTGCCACCACCTCGTACCAAGAGACCCAGTACTTC. This codes for CATTSYQETQYF.

The chain uses TRBV9 and TRBJ1-6; D gene uncertain. The V end was cut by 3 bases, the J end by 10 bases, with 20 bases between. Germline CDR1 and CDR2: SGDLS and YYNGEE. The CDR3 runs to 16 residues. CDR3 residues: CASSAWHHIGISPLHF. Here the CDR3 DNA reads TGTGCCAGCAGCGCCTGGCACCATATAGGAATCTCACCCCTCCACTTT.

The chain has TRBV13 and TRBJ1-2; D not certain. Germline V gives CDR1 PRHDT, CDR2 FYEKMQ (reference sequence). The CDR3 is made up of 15 amino acids. The ends were cut back, 1 base at V and 2 bases at J, with 11 bases in the middle. CDR3 nucleotide sequence: TGTGCCAGCAGCTTAGACGCGGGAACCAACTATGGCTACACCTTC. Its translation: CASSLDAGTNYGYTF.

The chain has TRBV2 and TRBJ2-1; 7 bases are shared with TRBD1. This CDR3 is built from 13 residues. Per the germline V gene, CDR1 is SNHLY and CDR2 is FYNNEI. The V segment lost 6 bases and the J segment 2 bases; nucleotides outside the gene matches: 1. CDR3 loop: CASSDRAYNEQFF. For the CDR3, the DNA is TGTGCCAGCAGCGACAGGGCCTACAATGAGCAGTTCTTC.

This clone came up a few times. The chain has TRBV9 and TRBJ1-4, with D uncertain. Germline V gene sequence: CDR1 SGDLS, CDR2 YYNGEE. With 4 bases removed from V and 8 bases from J, the gap between germline ends came to 15 bases. This CDR3 contains 14 residues. The CDR3 loop reads CASSPQGPREKLFF. DNA for the CDR3: TGTGCCAGCAGCCCCCAAGGGCCACGAGAAAAACTGTTTTTT.

This clone was recorded once. The chain employs TRBV13 and TRBJ2-5; TRBD1 is a possible D gene (5 bases). The germline V and J ends were trimmed by 5 bases and 1 base, with 8 bases remaining between them. The CDR3 contains 13 residues. CDR1 PRHDT and CDR2 FYEKMQ come from the germline V gene (reference sequence). The CDR3 loop reads CASSRTSQETQYF. The CDR3 DNA reads as TGTGCCAGCAGCCGGACAAGCCAAGAGACCCAGTACTTC.

V is TRBV18 and J is TRBJ2-5, with TRBD2 identical over 9 bases. The CDR3 loop spans 18 amino acids. The ends lost 0 bases at V and 1 base at J; junction bases unmatched: 9. CDR1 and CDR2 from the germline V gene are KGHSH and LQKENI. The CDR3 coding sequence is TGTGCCAGCTCACCACCGGTGGATTCAGCGGGGGGCCAAGAGACCCAGTACTTC. Its protein product is CASSPPVDSAGGQETQYF.

The V and J genes are TRBV30 and TRBJ1-2; weak D call: TRBD1 (6 bases). The V and J ends lost 3 bases and 3 bases respectively, with 14 bases between them. Germline V lookup: CDR1 GTSNPN, CDR2 SVGIG (reference sequence). This CDR3 has 14 amino acids. The CDR3: CAWRQGALDYGYTF. The CDR3 bases are TGTGCCTGGAGACAGGGAGCCTTAGACTATGGCTACACCTTC.

CDR3 nucleotide sequence: TGTGCTAGTGGTTTGGGGCCAGGGTTGCGGGGTGAAAAACTGTTTTTT. It specifies CASGLGPGLRGEKLFF. The chain links TRBV12-5 to TRBJ1-4; weak D call: TRBD1 (5 bases). This CDR3 is built from 16 residues. Germline lookup yields CDR1 LGHNT and CDR2 FRNRAP. V lost 1 base, J lost 7 bases, and 16 bases lay in between. Complete variable domain (other parts from reference TRBV12-5 and TRBJ1-4): DARVTQTPRHKVTEMGQEVTMRCQPILGHNTVFWYRQTMMQGLELLAYFRNRAPLDDSGMPKDRFSAEMPDATLATLKIQPSEPRDSAVYFCASGLGPGLRGEKLFFGSGTQLSVL.

There are a few counts of this clone. The V and J genes are TRBV29-1 and TRBJ2-5; 10 bases match TRBD1. V lost 4 bases, J lost 4 bases, and 6 bases stayed unmatched. From germline, CDR1 is SQVTM and CDR2 ANQGSEA. The CDR3 is 14 amino acids. The CDR3 is CSVGPGTGVETQYF. CDR3 coding DNA: TGCAGCGTTGGACCAGGGACAGGGGTAGAGACCCAGTACTTC.

The CDR3 spells CSAGTGGPGYEQYF. The CDR3 DNA reads TGCAGCGCAGGAACAGGGGGCCCGGGGTACGAGCAGTACTTC. This chain uses TRBV29-1 with TRBJ2-5; 9 nucleotides line up with TRBD1. The last part of the DNA fits TRBJ2-7 better; the J call may be wrong. Germline lookup yields CDR1 SQVTM and CDR2 ANQGSEA. CDR3 length equals 14 residues.

The chain recombines TRBV25-1 with TRBJ2-2, with D unresolved. This CDR3 has 11 residues. The V gene lost 8 bases and the J gene lost 6 bases, with 7 bases spanning the gap. The V gene's germline CDR1 is MGHDK and CDR2 SYGVNS. CDR3 in DNA: TGTGCCAGCGGGCCGGCCGGGGAGCTGTTTTTT. This sequence encodes CASGPAGELFF.

This clone was detected once. At the DNA level, this CDR3 is encoded by other sequences in the same sample as well. V gene TRBV5-6 combines with J gene TRBJ1-5; 7 nucleotides agree with TRBD1. V lost 4 bases and J lost 5; bases outside the gene matches: 0. CDR1 SGHDT and CDR2 YYEEEE come from the germline V gene. This CDR3 contains 12 residues. The CDR3 reads CASSQGDQPQHF. As DNA, the CDR3 is TGTGCCAGCAGCCAGGGGGATCAGCCCCAGCATTTT. The variable domain in full, with the rest retrieved from reference TRBV5-6 and TRBJ1-5, is DAGVTQSPTHLIKTRGQQVTLRCSPKSGHDTVSWYQQALGQGPQFIFQYYEEEERQRGNFPDRFSGHQFPNYSSELNVNALLLGDSALYLCASSQGDQPQHFGDGTRLSIL.